A selection of T cell receptor beta chains follows, all from one sample in a study of OX40 agonist ivuxolimab in advanced cancers. TCRdb's table, derived via immunoSEQ multiplex PCR, lists solely in-frame clones and lacks some. Of around 80,000 clones listed, 84% are singletons. Source: CD4+ or CD8+ T cells sorted from blood, taken in a trial of the OX40 agonist ivuxolimab. The receptors were gathered from an adult with an advanced solid tumor such as melanoma, head and neck, liver or kidney cancer. Both conserved end residues are part of each CDR3. The D gene is left open where the match is weak. Clone size is stated in some rows and not others, as once, few, many or a class when expanded.

d_call	clone_size	v_call	j_call	cdr3_nt	cdr3_aa
.	.	TRBV5-4	TRBJ2-5	TGTGCCAGCAGCTTTCCCGCAACGATTCGATGGGGTCAGACCCAGTACTTC	CASSFPATIRWGQTQYF
.	.	TRBV11-3	TRBJ2-1	TGTGCCAGCAGCTTAGGGATCAATGAGCAGTTCTTC	CASSLGINEQFF
.	once	TRBV5-1	TRBJ1-1	TGCGCCAGCAGCGAGGGCACAGCTGAAGCTTTCTTT	CASSEGTAEAFF
TRBD1	.	TRBV19	TRBJ1-4	TGTGCCAGTAGTATAAGGACAGGAAAACTGTTTTTT	CASSIRTGKLFF
.	.	TRBV4-3	TRBJ1-2	TGCGCCAGCAGCCAAGACAGAAACTATGGCTACACCTTC	CASSQDRNYGYTF
.	.	TRBV19	TRBJ1-3	TGTGCCAGTAGAAAATCTCTAGGGGGGATCTCTGGAAACACCATATATTTT	CASRKSLGGISGNTIYF
.	.	TRBV28	TRBJ2-7	TGTGCCAGCAGTTTCCTCCGCGAGCAGTACTTC	CASSFLREQYF
.	.	TRBV15	TRBJ1-5	TGTGCCACCGCGGCGGGCACCTATAGCAATCAGCCCCAGCATTTT	CATAAGTYSNQPQHF
.	.	TRBV30	TRBJ1-1	TGTGCCTGGACCCTAGGGTCAAGTGACGAAGCTTTCTTT	CAWTLGSSDEAFF
.	few	TRBV21-1	TRBJ2-2	TGTGCCAGCAGCAAGCTAGGGACGGAGACCGGGGAGCTGTTTTTT	CASSKLGTETGELFF
.	.	TRBV28	TRBJ1-2	TGTGCCAGCAGTTCGCGTCCTTGGGACCTTATCTATGGCTACACCTTC	CASSSRPWDLIYGYTF
.	few	TRBV28	TRBJ2-4	TGTGCCAGCAAGACACTCCACGGATACATTCAGTACTTC	CASKTLHGYIQYF
.	.	TRBV27	TRBJ2-3	TGTGCCAGCCGCGGCAGGAACGTGGTAGATACGCAGTATTTT	CASRGRNVVDTQYF
.	.	TRBV1	TRBJ1-1	TGCACCAGCAGCCAAGATCGTCCCAACACTGAAGCTTTCTTT	CTSSQDRPNTEAFF
.	.	TRBV30	TRBJ1-2	TGTGCCTGGTCTGCGGGTAGATATGGCTACACCTTC	CAWSAGRYGYTF
.	.	TRBV5-4	TRBJ2-5	TGTGCCAGCAGCCCCGGACAGCGGCAGACCCAGTACTTC	CASSPGQRQTQYF
TRBD1	.	TRBV19	TRBJ2-5	TGTGCCAGTAGTCCTCAGGGGGAAAAGGGAGAGACCCAGTACTTC	CASSPQGEKGETQYF
TRBD1	.	TRBV7-9	TRBJ1-2	TGTGCCAGCAGCACCCGACAGGGAGTAAGCTATGGCTACACCTTC	CASSTRQGVSYGYTF
.	.	TRBV7-2	TRBJ1-5	TGTGCCAGCAGCTTGTGGGGCCAGCGAGGGGCTGAAGGGCAGCCCCAGCATTTT	CASSLWGQRGAEGQPQHF
.	.	TRBV4-2	TRBJ2-5	TGTGCCAGCAGCCCTCGGAGCCTATCGCAAGAGACCCAGTACTTC	CASSPRSLSQETQYF
TRBD1	.	TRBV15	TRBJ1-1	TGTGCCACCAGCAAAGGGACAGCGAGCAACACTGAAGCTTTCTTT	CATSKGTASNTEAFF
.	.	TRBV11-3	TRBJ1-3	TGTGCCAGCAGCTTAGTGGCCCAGCGGGCTGTAGGAAACACCATATATTTT	CASSLVAQRAVGNTIYF
TRBD1	.	TRBV7-6	TRBJ2-4	TGTGCCAGCAGCTTAGGGCGGACAGGGGGCTCTAACATTCAGTACTTC	CASSLGRTGGSNIQYF
.	.	TRBV5-1	TRBJ2-3	TGCGCCAGCAGCTTGAATAGTCCGGTACAAGGCTTTTTCGATACGCAGTATTTT	CASSLNSPVQGFFDTQYF
.	.	TRBV7-2	TRBJ1-1	TGTGCCAGCAGCTTCCAGCGGGTGGAAGCTTTCTTT	CASSFQRVEAFF
TRBD2	.	TRBV19	TRBJ2-1	TGTGCCAGTAGTATAGGGGGACTATTAGAGCAGTTCTTC	CASSIGGLLEQFF
.	.	TRBV18	TRBJ2-3	TGTGCCAGCTCACCGGCGCATACAGGCAATACGCAGTATTTT	CASSPAHTGNTQYF
TRBD2	.	TRBV9	TRBJ2-7	TGTGCCAGCAGCATAGCGGGAGGGCCTTACGAGCAGTACTTC	CASSIAGGPYEQYF
.	.	TRBV5-6	TRBJ1-2	TGTGCCAGCAGCTTAAGGGGCTTCAGGTCGGAGGGCTACACCTTC	CASSLRGFRSEGYTF
.	.	TRBV18	TRBJ1-2	TGTGCCAGCTCACCACCAGAGGGCGGTCGGCTGGGCTATGGCTACACCTTC	CASSPPEGGRLGYGYTF
TRBD2	.	TRBV19	TRBJ2-5	TGTGCCAGTAGTATAGGGGCGGCCCCTCCACGGGAGGCCCAGTACTTC	CASSIGAAPPREAQYF
TRBD2	.	TRBV7-8	TRBJ2-4	TGTGCCAGCAGCTTATGGGAGCGGGAGGGCTGGGAAGCCAAAAACATTCAGTACTTC	CASSLWEREGWEAKNIQYF
TRBD2	.	TRBV2	TRBJ2-7	TGTGCCATAGGACTAGCGGTTACCTACGAGCAGTACTTC	CAIGLAVTYEQYF
.	.	TRBV15	TRBJ1-5	TGTGCCACCAGCAGCCGGGGTGGGGCATATAGCAATCAGCCCCAGCATTTT	CATSSRGGAYSNQPQHF
TRBD1	once	TRBV7-6	TRBJ1-2	TGTGCCAGCAGCCCGCGGACAGGCTATGGCTACACCTTC	CASSPRTGYGYTF
TRBD1	.	TRBV19	TRBJ1-1	TGTGCCAGTATACAGGGGGAGCTGAACACTGAAGCTTTCTTT	CASIQGELNTEAFF
.	.	TRBV28	TRBJ1-1	TGTGCCAGCAGTCCCTACACCGTTACTGAAGCTTTCTTT	CASSPYTVTEAFF